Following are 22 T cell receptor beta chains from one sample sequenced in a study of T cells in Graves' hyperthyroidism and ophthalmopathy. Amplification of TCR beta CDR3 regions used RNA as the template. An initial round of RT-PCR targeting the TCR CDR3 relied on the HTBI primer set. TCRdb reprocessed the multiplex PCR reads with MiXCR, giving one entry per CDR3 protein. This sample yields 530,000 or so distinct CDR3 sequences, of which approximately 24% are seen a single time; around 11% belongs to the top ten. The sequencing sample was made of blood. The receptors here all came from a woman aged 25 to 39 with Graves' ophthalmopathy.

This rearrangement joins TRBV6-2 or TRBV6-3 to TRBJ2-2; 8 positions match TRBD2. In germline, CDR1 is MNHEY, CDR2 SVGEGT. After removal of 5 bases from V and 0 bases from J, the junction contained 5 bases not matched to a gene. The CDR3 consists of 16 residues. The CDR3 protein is CASSQRGGANTGELFF. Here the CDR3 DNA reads TGTGCCAGCAGTCAACGGGGGGGCGCGAACACCGGGGAGCTGTTTTTT.

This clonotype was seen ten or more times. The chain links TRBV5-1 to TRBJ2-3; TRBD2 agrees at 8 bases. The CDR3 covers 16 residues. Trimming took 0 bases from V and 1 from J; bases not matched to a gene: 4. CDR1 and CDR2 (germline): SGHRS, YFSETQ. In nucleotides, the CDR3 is TGCGCCAGCAGCTTGGTCGCGCGGGGGGGCACAGATACGCAGTATTTT. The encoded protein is CASSLVARGGTDTQYF.

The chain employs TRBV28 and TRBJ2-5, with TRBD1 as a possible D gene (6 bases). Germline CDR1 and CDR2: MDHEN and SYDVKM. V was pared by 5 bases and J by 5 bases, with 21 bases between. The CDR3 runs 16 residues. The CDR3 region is CASSLTWTDLGETQYF. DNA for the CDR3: TGTGCCAGCAGTCTAACATGGACAGATTTGGGGGAGACCCAGTACTTC.

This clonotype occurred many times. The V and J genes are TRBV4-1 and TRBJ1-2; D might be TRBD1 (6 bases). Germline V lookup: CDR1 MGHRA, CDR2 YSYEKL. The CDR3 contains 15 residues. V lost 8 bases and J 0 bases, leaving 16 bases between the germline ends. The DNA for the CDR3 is TGCGCCAGCTCACCGGAGGACAGAGCTAACTATGGCTACACCTTC. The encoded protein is CASSPEDRANYGYTF.

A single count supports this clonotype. This CDR3 is CASSLGTRGDTEAFF. In DNA, the CDR3 is TGTGCCAGCAGTTTAGGGACGAGAGGTGACACTGAAGCTTTCTTT. The genes are TRBV12-3 or TRBV12-4 and TRBJ1-1; no reliable D call. Between the trimmed V and J ends, which lost 1 base and 3 bases, there was a span of 12 bases. CDR3 length: 15 amino acids.

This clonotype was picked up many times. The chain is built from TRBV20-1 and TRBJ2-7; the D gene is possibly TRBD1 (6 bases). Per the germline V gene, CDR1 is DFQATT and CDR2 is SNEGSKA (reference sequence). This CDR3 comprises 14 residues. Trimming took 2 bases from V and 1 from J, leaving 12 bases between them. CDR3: CSARTRGFSYEQYF. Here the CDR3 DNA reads TGCAGTGCTAGAACAAGGGGGTTTTCCTACGAGCAGTACTTC.

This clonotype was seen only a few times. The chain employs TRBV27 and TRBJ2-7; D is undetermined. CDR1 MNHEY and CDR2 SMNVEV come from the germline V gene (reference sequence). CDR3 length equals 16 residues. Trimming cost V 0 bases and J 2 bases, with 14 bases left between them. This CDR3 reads CASSLSIGHTPYEQYF. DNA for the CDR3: TGTGCCAGCAGTTTATCGATTGGGCACACACCCTACGAGCAGTACTTC.

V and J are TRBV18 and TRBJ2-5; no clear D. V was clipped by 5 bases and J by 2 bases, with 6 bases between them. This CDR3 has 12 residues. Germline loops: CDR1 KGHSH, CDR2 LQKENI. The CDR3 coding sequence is TGTGCCAGCTCAGTGGGGCAAGAGACCCAGTACTTC. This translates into CASSVGQETQYF.

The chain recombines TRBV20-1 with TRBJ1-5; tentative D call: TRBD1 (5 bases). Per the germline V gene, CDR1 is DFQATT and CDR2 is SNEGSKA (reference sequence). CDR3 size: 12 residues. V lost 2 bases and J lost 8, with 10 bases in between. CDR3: CSARQGSEPQHF. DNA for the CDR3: TGCAGTGCTAGACAGGGTTCGGAGCCCCAGCATTTT.

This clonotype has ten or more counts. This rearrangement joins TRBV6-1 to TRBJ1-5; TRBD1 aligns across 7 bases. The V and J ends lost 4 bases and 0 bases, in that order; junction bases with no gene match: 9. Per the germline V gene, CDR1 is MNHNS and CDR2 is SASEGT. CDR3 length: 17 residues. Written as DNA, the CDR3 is TGTGCCAGCAGTGTAGACAGGGACCCCCTTAGCAATCAGCCCCAGCATTTT. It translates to CASSVDRDPLSNQPQHF.

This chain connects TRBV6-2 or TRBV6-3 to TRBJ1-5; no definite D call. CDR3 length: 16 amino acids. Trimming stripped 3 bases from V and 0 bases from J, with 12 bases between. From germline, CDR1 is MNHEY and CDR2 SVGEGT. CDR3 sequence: CASSYLAVYSNQPQHF. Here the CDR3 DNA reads TGTGCCAGCAGTTATTTGGCAGTTTATAGCAATCAGCCCCAGCATTTT.

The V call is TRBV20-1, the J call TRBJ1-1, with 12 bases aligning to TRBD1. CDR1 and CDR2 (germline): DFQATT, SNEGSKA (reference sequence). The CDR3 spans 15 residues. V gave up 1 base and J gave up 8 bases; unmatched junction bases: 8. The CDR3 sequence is CSARGTGTGGLEAFF. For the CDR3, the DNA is TGCAGTGCTAGAGGTACCGGGACAGGGGGCTTGGAAGCTTTCTTT.

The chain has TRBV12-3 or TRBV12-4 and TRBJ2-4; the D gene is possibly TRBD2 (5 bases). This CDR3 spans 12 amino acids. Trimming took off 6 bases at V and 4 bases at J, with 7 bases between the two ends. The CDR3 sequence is CASRDSKNIQYF. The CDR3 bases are TGTGCCAGCAGGGACTCTAAAAACATTCAGTACTTC.

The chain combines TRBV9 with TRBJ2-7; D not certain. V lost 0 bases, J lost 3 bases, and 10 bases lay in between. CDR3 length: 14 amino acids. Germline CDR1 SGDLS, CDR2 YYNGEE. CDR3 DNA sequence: TGTGCCAGCAGCGTAGGGTCTGGCAGCTACGAGCAGTACTTC. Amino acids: CASSVGSGSYEQYF.

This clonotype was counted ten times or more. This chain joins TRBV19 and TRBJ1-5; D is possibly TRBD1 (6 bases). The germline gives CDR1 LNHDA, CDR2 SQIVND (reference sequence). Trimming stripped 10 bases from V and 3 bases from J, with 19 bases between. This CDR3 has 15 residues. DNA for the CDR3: TGTGCCACCAAGATCACAGGGAGCCACAATCAGCCCCAGCATTTT. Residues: CATKITGSHNQPQHF.

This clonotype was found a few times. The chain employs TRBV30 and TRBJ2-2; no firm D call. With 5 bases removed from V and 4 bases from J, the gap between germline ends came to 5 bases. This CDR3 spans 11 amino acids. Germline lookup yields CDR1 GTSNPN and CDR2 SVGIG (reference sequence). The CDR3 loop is CAWLGTGELFF. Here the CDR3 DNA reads TGTGCCTGGTTAGGCACCGGGGAGCTGTTTTTT.

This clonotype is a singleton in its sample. The CDR3 sequence is CASSLPAYSYEQYF. The CDR3 DNA is TGTGCCAGCAGTTTACCAGCCTACTCCTACGAGCAGTACTTC. The chain is built from TRBV28 and TRBJ2-7; D unclear. Trimming took off 2 bases at V and 0 bases at J, with 8 bases between the two ends. CDR1 and CDR2 from the germline V gene are MDHEN and SYDVKM. The CDR3 is 14 residues long.

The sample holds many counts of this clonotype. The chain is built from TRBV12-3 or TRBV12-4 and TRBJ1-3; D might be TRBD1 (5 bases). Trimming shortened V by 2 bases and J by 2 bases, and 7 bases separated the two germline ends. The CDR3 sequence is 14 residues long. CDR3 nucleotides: TGTGCCAGCAGTTTAAGGGGAACTGGAAACACCATATATTTT. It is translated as CASSLRGTGNTIYF.

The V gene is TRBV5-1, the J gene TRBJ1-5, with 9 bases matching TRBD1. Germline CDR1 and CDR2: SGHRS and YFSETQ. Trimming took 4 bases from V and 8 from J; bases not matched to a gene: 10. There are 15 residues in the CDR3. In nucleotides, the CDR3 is TGCGCCAGCAGCCCGTCCGGGACAGGGTATGAGCCCCAGCATTTT. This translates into CASSPSGTGYEPQHF. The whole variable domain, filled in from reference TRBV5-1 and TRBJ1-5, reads KAGVTQTPRYLIKTRGQQVTLSCSPISGHRSVSWYQQTPGQGLQFLFEYFSETQRNKGNFPGRFSGRQFSNSRSEMNVSTLELGDSALYLCASSPSGTGYEPQHFGDGTRLSIL.

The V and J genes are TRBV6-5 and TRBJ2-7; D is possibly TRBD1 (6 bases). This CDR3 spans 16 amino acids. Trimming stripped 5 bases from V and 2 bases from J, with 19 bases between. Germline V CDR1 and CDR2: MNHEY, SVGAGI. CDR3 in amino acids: CASSNLGGREAYEQYF. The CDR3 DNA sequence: TGTGCCAGCAGTAACCTAGGGGGAAGGGAAGCCTACGAGCAGTACTTC.

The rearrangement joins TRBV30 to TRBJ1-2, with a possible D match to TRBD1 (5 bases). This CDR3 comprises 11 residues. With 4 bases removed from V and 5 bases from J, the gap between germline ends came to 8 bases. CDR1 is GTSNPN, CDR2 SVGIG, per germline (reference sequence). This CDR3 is CAWKEGYGYTF. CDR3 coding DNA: TGTGCCTGGAAGGAGGGGTATGGCTACACCTTC.

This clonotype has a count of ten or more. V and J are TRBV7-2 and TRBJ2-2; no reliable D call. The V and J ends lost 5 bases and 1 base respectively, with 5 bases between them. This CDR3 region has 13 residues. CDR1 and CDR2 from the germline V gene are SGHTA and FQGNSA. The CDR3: CASSALNTGELFF. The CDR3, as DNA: TGTGCCAGCAGCGCCTTGAACACCGGGGAGCTGTTTTTT.